This T cell receptor beta chain was recovered during a study of cytomegalovirus exposure and HLA in healthy donors. Study-wide findings and caveats: The study listed under 200 cytomegalovirus-associated TCR beta chains.

V was shortened by 6 bases and J by 0 bases, with 8 bases between the two germline ends. The CDR3 has 13 amino acids. Germline V CDR1 and CDR2: WNHNN, SYGVQD (reference sequence). Points on this clone: Antigen specificity is unknown.

Amplification used 60 Vbeta primers and 13 Jbeta primers. TCRdb's table, derived via immunoSEQ multiplex PCR, lists solely in-frame clones and lacks some. The table lists 85,000 to 130,000 clones, approximately 72% of them singletons. This chain links TRBV10-1 with TRBJ1-1; the D gene is possibly TRBD1 (5 bases). This sequence was found in a male donor in good health and CMV-seropositive. The sample was PBMCs. CDR3 in amino acids: CASSRELNTEAFF. In DNA form, the CDR3 reads TGCGCCAGCAGCAGGGAATTGAACACTGAAGCTTTCTTT.